One sample yielded the 27 T cell receptor beta chains listed below, sequenced in a study of T cells in Graves' hyperthyroidism and ophthalmopathy. TCR beta CDR3 sequences were amplified from RNA transcripts. A first-round RT-PCR of the TCR CDR3 used the HTBI primer set. One entry per CDR3 protein results from TCRdb running MiXCR on the multiplex PCR reads. The sample includes 200,000 to 250,000 distinct CDR3 sequences, approximately 17% of them seen just once. The source material was blood. Receptor source: a middle-aged man with Graves' hyperthyroidism.

In this sample, this clonotype turned up many times. This chain uses TRBV11-3 with TRBJ1-1, with D tentatively TRBD1 (5 bases). V shed 5 bases and J shed 7 bases, with 11 bases lying between them. Germline assignment: CDR1 SGHNT and CDR2 YENEEA. The CDR3 is made up of 12 amino acids. The CDR3 DNA sequence: TGTGCCAGCAGCCCAATGGGGGGTGAAGCTTTCTTT. Amino acid sequence: CASSPMGGEAFF.

V and J are TRBV2 and TRBJ2-5; the D call may be TRBD1 or TRBD2 (5 bases each). The CDR3 length is 13 residues. Per the germline V gene, CDR1 is SNHLY and CDR2 is FYNNEI. V was clipped by 1 base and J by 5 bases, with 8 bases between them. The CDR3 sequence is CASSEGDRETQYF. The DNA for the CDR3 is TGTGCCAGCAGTGAAGGGGACCGGGAGACCCAGTACTTC.

This clonotype was found many times. The V gene is TRBV28, the J gene TRBJ2-5, with 8 nucleotides matching TRBD1. Losses at the gene ends were 1 base for V and 4 bases for J; bases not matched to a gene: 5. The CDR3 spans 15 residues. Germline values: CDR1 MDHEN, CDR2 SYDVKM. CDR3 residues: CASSLSPDRVETQYF. As DNA, the CDR3 is TGTGCCAGCAGTTTATCCCCGGACAGGGTAGAGACCCAGTACTTC.

The sample holds many counts of this clonotype. This chain links TRBV7-3 with TRBJ2-7; tentatively, D is TRBD2 (5 bases). The V gene's germline CDR1 is SGHTA and CDR2 FQGTGA. V was clipped by 3 bases and J by 2 bases, with 14 bases between them. CDR3 length: 15 amino acids. CDR3 nucleotides: TGTGCCAGCAGCTTCCAAGGGAGAGGACCCTACGAGCAGTACTTC. Amino acids: CASSFQGRGPYEQYF.

This chain connects TRBV19 to TRBJ2-5; no definite D call. The CDR3 loop spans 12 amino acids. The germline gives CDR1 LNHDA, CDR2 SQIVND (reference sequence). V shed 8 bases and J shed 5 bases, with 12 bases lying between them. CDR3 protein: CASSPGWETQYF. CDR3 in DNA: TGTGCCAGTTCTCCTGGGTGGGAGACCCAGTACTTC.

In its sample, this clonotype was seen a few times. Written as DNA, the CDR3 is TGTGCCAGCAGTGACCATAGCAATCAGCCCCAGCATTTT. Amino acid sequence: CASSDHSNQPQHF. The chain combines TRBV6-1 with TRBJ1-5; D is ambiguous. CDR3 size: 13 residues. V dropped 3 bases and J dropped 0 bases, with 3 bases sitting between them. Per germline, CDR1 MNHNS and CDR2 SASEGT.

This sequence joins TRBV5-1 and TRBJ1-2; D perhaps matches TRBD1 (6 bases). Trimming removed 4 bases at V and 2 bases at J, with 15 bases between. Germline V CDR1 and CDR2: SGHRS, YFSETQ. CDR3 size: 15 residues. The DNA for the CDR3 is TGCGCCAGCAGCCAGGTTTTCGACAGGAACTATGGCTACACCTTC. The encoded protein is CASSQVFDRNYGYTF.

This clonotype has only a few counts. The chain employs TRBV18 and TRBJ2-3, with D perhaps being TRBD1 or TRBD2 (6 bases each). The CDR3 spans 15 residues. In germline, CDR1 is KGHSH, CDR2 LQKENI. Trimming left V 2 bases short and J 4 bases short, with 13 bases between. The CDR3 reads CASSPSLRGADTQYF. As DNA, the CDR3 is TGTGCCAGCTCACCATCTTTAAGGGGGGCAGATACGCAGTATTTT.

Concerning this clonotype itself: The junction departs from the called germline gene at one end, perhaps through a read error. The rearrangement links TRBV12-3 or TRBV12-4 to TRBJ2-7; 7 nucleotides agree with TRBD1. This CDR3 comprises 14 residues. The DNA for the CDR3 is TGTGCCAGCAGCTTAGAGACAGGGAAGTACGAGCAGTACTTC. It is translated as CASSLETGKYEQYF.

This clonotype has a count of ten or more. The chain employs TRBV4-2 and TRBJ1-1; TRBD1 matches at 8 bases. The V and J ends lost 8 bases and 0 bases, in that order; junction bases with no gene match: 5. Germline V gene lookup returns CDR1 LGHNA and CDR2 YNFKEQ. This CDR3 region has 14 residues. CDR3 sequence reads: CASARDRLNTEAFF. CDR3 bases: TGTGCCAGCGCAAGGGACAGGCTGAACACTGAAGCTTTCTTT.

At least ten counts were recorded for this clonotype. This chain uses TRBV2 with TRBJ2-5; unclear D gene. V lost 7 bases and J 5 bases, leaving 11 bases between the germline ends. Germline CDR1 SNHLY, CDR2 FYNNEI. This CDR3 has 12 residues. The DNA of the CDR3 is TGTGCCAGCACTCCCATAAGGGAGACCCAGTACTTC. Translation: CASTPIRETQYF.

This clonotype was found a few times. V and J are TRBV20-1 and TRBJ2-5, with 7 bases identical to TRBD2. Trimming removed 0 bases from V and 1 base from J; junction bases left unmatched: 8. The germline V gene has CDR1 DFQATT and CDR2 SNEGSKA (reference sequence). This CDR3 has 16 residues. In DNA form, the CDR3 reads TGCAGTGCTAGAGATAAGAGGACTAGTTTCCAAGAGACCCAGTACTTC. Translated, it gives CSARDKRTSFQETQYF.

The chain carries TRBV5-1 and TRBJ2-7; perhaps TRBD2 as D (5 bases). The CDR3 is 14 amino acids. Germline assignment: CDR1 SGHRS and CDR2 YFSETQ. V shed 0 bases and J shed 6 bases, with 13 bases lying between them. In DNA form, the CDR3 reads TGCGCCAGCAGCTTGGATCGACTAACAGCCGAGCAGTACTTC. Translating it yields CASSLDRLTAEQYF.

This clonotype was seen a handful of times. The chain employs TRBV6-2 or TRBV6-3 and TRBJ1-6; 12 bases match TRBD1. Trimming cost V 2 bases and J 10 bases; bases outside gene matches: 3. This CDR3 comprises 15 residues. Germline assignment: CDR1 MNHEY and CDR2 SVGEGT. The DNA for the CDR3 is TGTGCCAGCAGTTACGCGGGACAGGGGGCCTCACCCCTCCACTTT. Amino acids: CASSYAGQGASPLHF.

This clonotype has at least ten counts. The chain uses TRBV7-8 and TRBJ2-1; the D gene is possibly TRBD1 (6 bases). Germline assignment: CDR1 SGHVS and CDR2 FQNEAQ. CDR3 length: 17 residues. Trimming took 5 bases from V and 0 from J, leaving 17 bases between them. The CDR3 DNA reads TGTGCCAGCAGCCAGACAGGCCTAGTACGCTCCTACAATGAGCAGTTCTTC. Encoded protein: CASSQTGLVRSYNEQFF.

There are many counts of this clonotype. The chain joins TRBV5-1 to TRBJ1-1; perhaps TRBD1 as D (6 bases). The CDR3 covers 14 residues. Germline loops: CDR1 SGHRS, CDR2 YFSETQ. V was trimmed by 5 bases and J by 4 bases, leaving 15 bases between them. The CDR3 here is CASSPGAPGTEAFF. DNA for the CDR3: TGCGCCAGCAGTCCGGGGGCGCCTGGCACTGAAGCTTTCTTT.

In regard to this clonotype: A much larger clone sits a single nucleotide away, making a read error possible. V gene TRBV30 combines with J gene TRBJ1-1; no clear D. Per the germline V gene, CDR1 is GTSNPN and CDR2 is SVGIG (reference sequence). The CDR3 extends over 13 amino acids. The CDR3 DNA reads TGTGCCTGGAGTTTTGGAGGGAACACTGAAGCTCTCTTT. It translates to CAWSFGGNTEALF.

Notes on this clonotype: A much larger clone lies a single base off, so this may be a read error. The chain combines TRBV5-1 with TRBJ2-3, with a tentative D call TRBD1 (5 bases). The CDR3 consists of 14 residues. Per the germline V gene, CDR1 is SGHRS and CDR2 is YFSETQ. CDR3 coding DNA: TGCGCCGGCAGCTTGGGGCCCTCCCCAGATACGCAGTATTTT. Translation: CAGSLGPSPDTQYF.

This chain uses TRBV7-9 with TRBJ1-1; D ambiguous. The CDR3 has 14 amino acids. Per the germline V gene, CDR1 is SEHNR and CDR2 is FQNEAQ (reference sequence). V shed 1 base and J shed 10 bases, with 16 bases lying between them. Here the CDR3 DNA reads TGTGCCAGCAGCTTAGTGGACGCTACGCAATTAGCTTTCTTT. It translates to CASSLVDATQLAFF.

The chain is built from TRBV20-1 and TRBJ2-3; tentative D call: TRBD1 (5 bases). CDR3 length: 15 amino acids. From germline, CDR1 is DFQATT and CDR2 SNEGSKA (reference sequence). Trimming took 2 bases from V and 3 from J, leaving 15 bases between them. In DNA form, the CDR3 reads TGCAGTGCTAGATTGCCAGGGAAAAGGACAGATACGCAGTATTTT. It is translated as CSARLPGKRTDTQYF.

The table lists this clonotype with a few counts. This CDR3 reads CASSSQGAPYSNQPQHF. DNA of the CDR3: TGTGCCAGCAGTTCTCAGGGGGCCCCTTATAGCAATCAGCCCCAGCATTTT. The chain recombines TRBV27 with TRBJ1-5; TRBD1 aligns across 8 bases. Germline values: CDR1 MNHEY, CDR2 SMNVEV (reference sequence). The CDR3 runs 17 residues. The V segment lost 4 bases and the J segment 0 bases; nucleotides outside the gene matches: 8.

This clonotype was recorded a few times. This rearrangement joins TRBV29-1 to TRBJ2-4; 7 positions agree with TRBD2. Per the germline V gene, CDR1 is SQVTM and CDR2 is ANQGSEA. The CDR3 is 15 residues long. Trimming took 2 bases from V and 0 from J; bases not matched to a gene: 4. CDR3 coding DNA: TGCAGCGTTGAACCTAGCGGCTTAGCCAAAAACATTCAGTACTTC. Its protein is CSVEPSGLAKNIQYF.

This clonotype was seen repeatedly, ten times or more. The chain couples TRBV28 to TRBJ2-5; 7 bases align to TRBD1. The CDR3 totals 16 residues. Germline CDR1 is MDHEN and CDR2 is SYDVKM. V gave up 2 bases and J gave up 1 base; unmatched junction bases: 7. The CDR3 region is CASSLLPRTGQETQYF. For the CDR3, the DNA is TGTGCCAGCAGTTTACTTCCTCGGACAGGCCAAGAGACCCAGTACTTC.

There are a few counts of this clonotype. At one end, the junction sequence differs from germline, possibly due to a read error. The J gene is TRBJ2-1, the V gene TRBV7-9; 7 bases map to TRBD2. This CDR3 is built from 16 residues. Germline assignment: CDR1 SEHNR and CDR2 FQNEAQ (reference sequence). The CDR3 here is CASSLYGGSSYNGQFF. DNA for the CDR3: TGTGCCAGCAGCCTCTACGGCGGGAGTTCCTACAATGGGCAGTTCTTC.

This clonotype was observed at least ten times. The rearrangement joins TRBV5-1 to TRBJ1-2; D might be TRBD1 (5 bases). Trimming left V 3 bases short and J 8 bases short, with 11 bases between. Per the germline V gene, CDR1 is SGHRS and CDR2 is YFSETQ. The CDR3 spans 12 residues. The CDR3 region is CASSYGTAGYTF. The CDR3 DNA follows: TGCGCCAGCAGCTACGGGACGGCCGGCTACACCTTC.

This clonotype has ten or more counts. The V and J genes are TRBV27 and TRBJ2-2; 8 nucleotides line up with TRBD2. The CDR3 is made up of 15 amino acids. V gave up 5 bases and J gave up 6 bases; unmatched junction bases: 8. Germline CDR1 reads MNHEY; CDR2 reads SMNVEV (reference sequence). The DNA for the CDR3 is TGTGCCAGCAGTATAGCCGGGACTAGTTCCGGGGAGCTGTTTTTT. Protein sequence: CASSIAGTSSGELFF.

This clonotype showed up many times. This rearrangement joins TRBV5-1 to TRBJ2-1; no clear D. The germline V and J ends were trimmed by 5 bases and 0 bases, with 15 bases remaining between them. CDR3 size: 16 residues. Germline V gene sequence: CDR1 SGHRS, CDR2 YFSETQ. The CDR3 protein is CASRFALRSSYNEQFF. The DNA for the CDR3 is TGCGCCAGCAGGTTCGCCTTACGTAGCTCCTACAATGAGCAGTTCTTC.